The 32 T cell receptor beta chains listed next were all sequenced from one sample in a study of cytomegalovirus exposure and HLA in healthy donors. PCR used 60 Vbeta primers and 13 Jbeta primers. Clones were sequenced by immunoSEQ multiplex PCR, and TCRdb holds only the in-frame ones, with some missing. The top ten hold 2.3% of the sample, which has 150,000 to 200,000 clones, about 80% seen once. Sequences were obtained from PBMCs. The receptors were gathered from a woman aged 45-60 years in good health and CMV-seronegative.

This sequence joins TRBV7-9 and TRBJ2-1, with 8 bases lining up with TRBD2. The V gene's germline CDR1 is SEHNR and CDR2 FQNEAQ (reference sequence). The CDR3 covers 17 residues. Trimming took 1 base from V and 4 from J; bases not matched to a gene: 9. CDR3 sequence reads: CASSLGSSGGSYNEQFF. In DNA, the CDR3 is TGTGCCAGCAGCTTAGGGTCGAGCGGGGGCTCTTACAATGAGCAGTTCTTC.

This clone is a singleton in its sample. The gene calls are TRBV2 and TRBJ1-4; 7 bases are a match to TRBD1. The CDR3 totals 15 residues. Looked up from germline, CDR1 is SNHLY and CDR2 is FYNNEI. V lost 5 bases to trimming and J lost 10 bases; unmatched junction nucleotides: 13. The CDR3 protein is CASSLDRERRVKLFF. The CDR3 DNA reads as TGTGCCAGCAGTCTAGACAGGGAAAGACGGGTAAAACTGTTTTTT. Together with reference TRBV2 and TRBJ1-4, the CDR3 gives the full variable domain: EPEVTQTPSHQVTQMGQEVILRCVPISNHLYFYWYRQILGQKVEFLVSFYNNEISEKSEIFDDQFSVERPDGSNFTLKIRSTKLEDSAMYFCASSLDRERRVKLFFGSGTQLSVL.

This chain links TRBV28 with TRBJ2-7; the match to TRBD2 covers 11 bases. Trimming cost V 5 bases and J 3 bases; bases outside gene matches: 9. Germline V gives CDR1 MDHEN, CDR2 SYDVKM. The CDR3 runs to 16 residues. The chain's CDR3 is CASSLGTSGNLYEQYF. CDR3 nucleotides: TGTGCCAGCAGTCTCGGGACTAGCGGAAACCTCTACGAGCAGTACTTC.

The chain carries TRBV18 and TRBJ2-1, with 8 positions matching TRBD2. Germline CDR1 KGHSH, CDR2 LQKENI. The CDR3 has 16 residues. Trimming removed 3 bases from V and 8 bases from J; junction bases left unmatched: 12. CDR3 in amino acids: CASSPPAGREAYEQFF. The CDR3 region has the DNA TGTGCCAGCTCACCCCCCGCCGGGCGGGAGGCTTATGAGCAGTTCTTC.

The CDR3 DNA sequence: TGTGCCAGCAGCTTGCCCCGGGGGGGGAAGGGGAAAACCGGGGAGCTGTTTTTT. Protein product: CASSLPRGGKGKTGELFF. This chain joins TRBV5-6 and TRBJ2-2, with TRBD2 matching 8 bases. The CDR3 totals 18 residues. Germline V gives CDR1 SGHDT, CDR2 YYEEEE. Trimming cost V 1 base and J 5 bases; bases outside gene matches: 13.

The genes are TRBV6-1 and TRBJ2-7, with 7 bases identical to TRBD1. The V gene end was trimmed by 5 bases and the J gene end by 4 bases; junction bases not matched to a gene: 8. Germline V gene data show CDR1 as MNHNS and CDR2 as SASEGT. The CDR3 totals 14 residues. DNA for the CDR3: TGTGCCAGCAGTAACGGGGACAGCAAGTACGAGCAGTACTTC. This gives the protein CASSNGDSKYEQYF.

This clone has a single count. This chain joins TRBV10-3 and TRBJ2-7, with TRBD1 as a possible D gene (6 bases). V was trimmed by 6 bases and J by 6 bases, leaving 15 bases between them. There are 13 residues in the CDR3. Germline assignment: CDR1 ENHRY and CDR2 SYGVKD. CDR3 coding DNA: TGTGCCATCAGCAGCCCTCAGGGGCGCGAGCAGTACTTC. Translating it yields CAISSPQGREQYF.

V and J are TRBV27 and TRBJ1-1; D perhaps matches TRBD1 (6 bases). Trimming pared 5 bases from V and 1 base from J, leaving 8 bases between. This CDR3 has 13 amino acids. Per the germline V gene, CDR1 is MNHEY and CDR2 is SMNVEV (reference sequence). The CDR3 region is CASSRQENTEAFF. Here the CDR3 DNA reads TGTGCCAGCAGTCGACAGGAGAACACTGAAGCTTTCTTT.

This chain joins TRBV7-8 and TRBJ2-1; 14 bases are shared with TRBD2. This CDR3 is built from 16 residues. The germline V gene has CDR1 SGHVS and CDR2 FQNEAQ. Losses at the gene ends were 3 bases for V and 6 bases for J; bases not matched to a gene: 4. CDR3 sequence (DNA): TGTGCCAGCAGCTTCGCCGGGACTAGCGGGAGCAATGAGCAGTTCTTC. Protein sequence: CASSFAGTSGSNEQFF.

The table lists this clone with a few counts. This sequence joins TRBV28 and TRBJ1-2, with D uncertain. The V gene lost 5 bases and the J gene lost 7 bases, with 11 bases spanning the gap. Germline V lookup: CDR1 MDHEN, CDR2 SYDVKM. The CDR3 covers 12 residues. CDR3 protein: CASSLPFFGYTF. The CDR3 DNA is TGTGCCAGCAGTCTCCCCTTTTTTGGCTACACCTTC.

V gene TRBV5-1 combines with J gene TRBJ2-5, with TRBD2 identical over 14 bases. The CDR3 consists of 16 residues. Germline-derived CDR1 and CDR2 are SGHRS and YFSETQ. The J segment lost 5 bases and the V segment lost 4 bases, leaving 7 bases of the junction unmatched. The CDR3 here is CASSPGLAGVRETQYF. In DNA form, the CDR3 reads TGCGCCAGCAGCCCGGGACTAGCGGGAGTAAGGGAGACCCAGTACTTC.

The chain has TRBV7-9 and TRBJ2-7, with D perhaps TRBD2 (5 bases). The V and J ends lost 0 bases and 0 bases respectively, with 6 bases between them. The germline gives CDR1 SEHNR, CDR2 FQNEAQ (reference sequence). CDR3 length equals 14 residues. The CDR3 nucleotides read TGTGCCAGCAGCTTAGCGGGAGTCTCCTACGAGCAGTACTTC. It specifies CASSLAGVSYEQYF.

V usage is TRBV7-8 and J usage is TRBJ2-2, with D perhaps TRBD2 (7 bases). Per germline, CDR1 SGHVS and CDR2 FQNEAQ. The CDR3 consists of 15 residues. Trimming cost V 5 bases and J 4 bases, with 14 bases left between them. The CDR3 DNA reads as TGTGCCAGCAGCACTAGGGGGGGTAGCACCGGGGAGCTGTTTTTT. It translates to CASSTRGGSTGELFF.

J is TRBJ1-2 and V is TRBV28, with 10 bases identical to TRBD1. This CDR3 contains 15 residues. Trimming at V came to 5 bases and at J to 5 bases, leaving 8 bases not matched to a gene. The germline V gene encodes CDR1 MDHEN and CDR2 SYDVKM. For the CDR3, the DNA is TGTGCCAGCAGTGCGGGGGACAGGGGCCGATATGGCTACACCTTC. Protein product: CASSAGDRGRYGYTF.

The rearrangement joins TRBV7-3 to TRBJ2-1; D possibly corresponds to TRBD1 (5 bases). Germline-derived CDR1 and CDR2 are SGHTA and FQGTGA. The CDR3 contains 16 residues. V lost 1 base and J lost 6, with 16 bases in between. In DNA, the CDR3 is TGTGCCAGCAGCTTAAAATCCAGTAGGGGCATCAATGAGCAGTTCTTC. Residues: CASSLKSSRGINEQFF.

Here the CDR3 reads CASKSDRVTDTQYF. The DNA of the CDR3 is TGTGCCAGCAAATCAGACAGGGTAACAGATACGCAGTATTTT. J is TRBJ2-3 and V is TRBV25-1, with 7 bases identical to TRBD1. J gave up 3 bases and V 7 bases, and 7 bases lay outside the gene matches. Germline V CDR1 and CDR2: MGHDK, SYGVNS. CDR3 size: 14 residues.

The CDR3 sequence is CASSSHSGRGRNEQFF. The CDR3 nucleotides are TGTGCCAGCAGTTCCCATAGCGGGAGAGGGAGGAATGAGCAGTTCTTC. The V call is TRBV6-6, the J call TRBJ2-1; 9 bases are shared with TRBD2. Germline V gene data show CDR1 as MNHNY and CDR2 as SVGAGI (reference sequence). The CDR3 runs 16 residues. Trimming removed 4 bases from V and 7 bases from J; junction bases left unmatched: 11.

This sequence joins TRBV6-1 and TRBJ1-6; D not resolved. Germline CDR1 and CDR2: MNHNS and SASEGT. The CDR3 has 17 amino acids. V lost 2 bases and J 10 bases, leaving 21 bases between the germline ends. The CDR3 loop is CASSESRAIGSSSPLHF. As DNA, the CDR3 is TGTGCCAGCAGTGAAAGTCGGGCCATCGGGTCTAGCTCACCCCTCCACTTT.

The gene calls are TRBV5-6 and TRBJ2-7; 10 bases agree with TRBD2. Germline values: CDR1 SGHDT, CDR2 YYEEEE. With 4 bases clipped from V and 0 bases from J, the junction kept 4 bases outside the gene matches. The CDR3 covers 15 residues. The CDR3 is CASSPSGGGSYEQYF. The CDR3 DNA is TGTGCCAGCAGCCCTAGCGGGGGCGGCTCCTACGAGCAGTACTTC.

The rearrangement uses TRBV5-8 and TRBJ2-7; D unresolved. The germline gives CDR1 SGHTS, CDR2 YDEGEE. The CDR3 is made up of 13 amino acids. Trimming left V 4 bases short and J 3 bases short, with 11 bases between. CDR3 protein: CASSPDISYEQYF. CDR3 nucleotide sequence: TGTGCCAGCAGCCCCGACATCAGCTACGAGCAGTACTTC.

This clone appeared a few times. The V gene is TRBV9, the J gene TRBJ2-7, with a tentative D call TRBD1 (6 bases). Between the trimmed V and J ends, which lost 0 bases and 5 bases, there was a span of 12 bases. Germline CDR1 SGDLS, CDR2 YYNGEE. This CDR3 has 14 amino acids. The CDR3 DNA follows: TGTGCCAGCAGCGTAGATTTAAACAGGGACGAGCAGTACTTC. Translation gives CASSVDLNRDEQYF.

The chain has TRBV5-8 and TRBJ2-2; D is uncertain. This CDR3 has 15 residues. Trimming removed 1 base at V and 6 bases at J, with 13 bases between. The V gene's germline CDR1 is SGHTS and CDR2 YDEGEE. The CDR3 DNA follows: TGTGCCAGCAGCTTGTCCGTTCTCTTCGCCGGGGAGCTGTTTTTT. It specifies CASSLSVLFAGELFF.

The chain joins TRBV6-1 to TRBJ2-1, with D perhaps TRBD2 (6 bases). Per germline, CDR1 MNHNS and CDR2 SASEGT. V gave up 2 bases and J gave up 15 bases, with 11 bases separating them. The CDR3 runs 11 residues. The CDR3, as DNA: TGTGCCAGCAGTGAAAGACTAGAGAGGTTCTTC. Its translation: CASSERLERFF.

V and J are TRBV10-3 and TRBJ2-3; TRBD2 matches at 7 bases. This CDR3 comprises 14 residues. Germline V CDR1 and CDR2: ENHRY, SYGVKD. The ends lost 5 bases at V and 5 bases at J; junction bases unmatched: 7. The CDR3 protein is CAISLSGKIDTQYF. CDR3 sequence (DNA): TGTGCCATCAGTCTAAGCGGGAAGATAGATACGCAGTATTTT.

The J gene is TRBJ1-2, the V gene TRBV18, with a weak D call TRBD1 (6 bases). V gave up 3 bases and J gave up 2 bases, with 13 bases separating them. This CDR3 is 15 amino acids long. The V gene's germline CDR1 is KGHSH and CDR2 LQKENI. This CDR3 reads CASSPPAQGNYGYTF. The CDR3 nucleotides are TGTGCCAGCTCACCGCCGGCGCAGGGGAACTATGGCTACACCTTC.

This clone was picked up one time. The V gene is TRBV5-5, the J gene TRBJ1-6, with a tentative D call TRBD1 (6 bases). The CDR3 extends over 15 amino acids. The ends were cut back, 0 bases at V and 3 bases at J, with 7 bases in the middle. Germline values: CDR1 SGHKS, CDR2 YYEKEE (reference sequence). In nucleotides, the CDR3 is TGTGCCAGCAGCTTGGTAGGGGGCTATAATTCACCCCTCCACTTT. Amino acid sequence: CASSLVGGYNSPLHF.

This chain connects TRBV28 to TRBJ2-5; TRBD2 matches 8 bases. TRBJ2-7 matches the DNA end more closely, so the J call is doubtful. The CDR3 spans 14 residues. In germline, CDR1 is MDHEN, CDR2 SYDVKM. CDR3 residues: CASSLAGGDYEQYF. The CDR3 DNA reads TGTGCCAGCAGTTTAGCGGGAGGCGACTACGAGCAGTACTTC.

The V gene is TRBV11-2, the J gene TRBJ2-7, with TRBD1 as a possible D gene (5 bases). CDR1 is SGHAT and CDR2 is FQNNGV in the germline V gene. This CDR3 contains 13 residues. Trimming left V 1 base short and J 9 bases short, with 13 bases between. The CDR3 bases are TGTGCCAGCAGCTTAGTTCAGGGCAGAGGGCAGTACTTC. Its translation is CASSLVQGRGQYF.

The rearrangement links TRBV14 to TRBJ2-1; 10 bases agree with TRBD2. There are 16 residues in the CDR3. Per the germline V gene, CDR1 is SGHDN and CDR2 is FVKESK. V dropped 1 base and J dropped 6; count of bases not matched to a gene: 6. The CDR3 is CASSQGPGLAFNEQFF. The CDR3 DNA is TGTGCCAGCAGCCAAGGCCCGGGACTAGCGTTCAATGAGCAGTTCTTC.

To note about this clone: Because the CDR3's place on the DNA is in doubt, the DNA is left out and the CDR3 is given as listed by TCRdb. The chain couples TRBV28 to TRBJ1-5. Per the germline V gene, CDR1 is MDHEN and CDR2 is SYDVKM. The length of the CDR3 is 17 amino acids, counting both ends. The CDR3: CASSSVRGVGVNQPQHF.

The J gene is TRBJ1-1, the V gene TRBV7-2; perhaps TRBD1 as D (5 bases). Germline-derived CDR1 and CDR2 are SGHTA and FQGNSA. Trimming removed 5 bases at V and 11 bases at J, with 15 bases between. The CDR3 has 12 amino acids. CDR3 amino acids: CASSRLQGGAFF. CDR3 nucleotide sequence: TGTGCCAGCAGCCGCCTTCAGGGTGGTGCTTTCTTT. The entire variable domain, with the rest obtained from reference TRBV7-2 and TRBJ1-1, is as follows: GAGVSQSPSNKVTEKGKDVELRCDPISGHTALYWYRQSLGQGLEFLIYFQGNSAPDKSGLPSDRFSAERTGGSVSTLTIQRTQQEDSAVYLCASSRLQGGAFFGQGTRLTVV.

This clone was recorded a few times. This chain joins TRBV2 and TRBJ2-2; no clear D. V gave up 5 bases and J gave up 7 bases, with 8 bases separating them. The length of the CDR3 is 12 residues. Germline V gene sequence: CDR1 SNHLY, CDR2 FYNNEI. This chain's CDR3 is CASSKPGGELFF. CDR3 DNA: TGTGCCAGCAGTAAGCCAGGCGGGGAGCTGTTTTTT.